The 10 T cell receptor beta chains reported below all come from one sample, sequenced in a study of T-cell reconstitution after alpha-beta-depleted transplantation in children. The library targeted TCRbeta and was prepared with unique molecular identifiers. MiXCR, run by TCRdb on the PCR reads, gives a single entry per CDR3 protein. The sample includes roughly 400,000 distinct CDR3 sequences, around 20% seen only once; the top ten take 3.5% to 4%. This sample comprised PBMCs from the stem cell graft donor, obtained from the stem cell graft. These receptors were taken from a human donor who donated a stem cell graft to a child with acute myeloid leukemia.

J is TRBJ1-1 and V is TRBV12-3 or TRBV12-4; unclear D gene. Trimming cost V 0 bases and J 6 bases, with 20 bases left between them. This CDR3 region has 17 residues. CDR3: CASSLAYSGPGKAEAFF. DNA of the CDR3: TGTGCCAGCAGTTTAGCCTATTCTGGCCCGGGCAAGGCTGAAGCTTTCTTT.

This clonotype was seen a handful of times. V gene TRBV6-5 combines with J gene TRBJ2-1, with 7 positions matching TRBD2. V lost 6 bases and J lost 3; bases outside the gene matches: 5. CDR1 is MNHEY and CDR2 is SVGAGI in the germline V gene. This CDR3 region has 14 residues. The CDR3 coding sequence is TGTGCCAGCAGCTCCAAGCGGGGCTACAATGAGCAGTTCTTC. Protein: CASSSKRGYNEQFF.

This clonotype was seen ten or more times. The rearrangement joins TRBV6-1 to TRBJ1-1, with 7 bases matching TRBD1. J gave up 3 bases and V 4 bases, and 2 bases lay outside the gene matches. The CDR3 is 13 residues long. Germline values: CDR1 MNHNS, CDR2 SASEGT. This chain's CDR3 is CASSADRDTEAFF. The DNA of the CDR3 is TGTGCCAGCAGTGCCGACAGGGACACTGAAGCTTTCTTT.

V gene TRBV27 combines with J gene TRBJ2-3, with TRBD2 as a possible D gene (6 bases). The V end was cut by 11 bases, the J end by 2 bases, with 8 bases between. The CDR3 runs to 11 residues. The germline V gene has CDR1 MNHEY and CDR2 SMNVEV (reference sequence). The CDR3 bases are TGTGCCGCGGGGCACACAGATACGCAGTATTTT. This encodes CAAGHTDTQYF.

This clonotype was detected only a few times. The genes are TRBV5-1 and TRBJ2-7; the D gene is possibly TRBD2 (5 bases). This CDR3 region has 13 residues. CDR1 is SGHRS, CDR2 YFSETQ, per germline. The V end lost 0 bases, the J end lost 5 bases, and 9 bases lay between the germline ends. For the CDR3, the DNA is TGCGCCAGCAGCTTGGTAACTAGTAACGAGCAGTACTTC. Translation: CASSLVTSNEQYF.

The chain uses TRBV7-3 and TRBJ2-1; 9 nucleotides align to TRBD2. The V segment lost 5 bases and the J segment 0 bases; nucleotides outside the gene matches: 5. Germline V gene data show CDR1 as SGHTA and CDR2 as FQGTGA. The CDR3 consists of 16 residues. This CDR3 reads CASSPSGANSYNEQFF. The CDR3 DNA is TGTGCCAGCAGCCCTAGCGGGGCCAACTCCTACAATGAGCAGTTCTTC.

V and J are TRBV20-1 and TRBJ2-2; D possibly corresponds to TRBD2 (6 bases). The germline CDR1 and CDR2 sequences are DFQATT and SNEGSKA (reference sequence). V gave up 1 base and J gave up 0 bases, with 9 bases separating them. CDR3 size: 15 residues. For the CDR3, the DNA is TGCAGTGCTAGAGTCGGGGGATCGAACACCGGGGAGCTGTTTTTT. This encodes CSARVGGSNTGELFF.

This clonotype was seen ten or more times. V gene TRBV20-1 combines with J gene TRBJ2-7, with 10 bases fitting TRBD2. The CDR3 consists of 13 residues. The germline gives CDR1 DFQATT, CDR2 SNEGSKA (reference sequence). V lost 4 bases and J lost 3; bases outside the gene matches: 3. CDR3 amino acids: CSAKREGRYEQYF. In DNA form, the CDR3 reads TGCAGTGCTAAGCGGGAGGGCCGCTACGAGCAGTACTTC.

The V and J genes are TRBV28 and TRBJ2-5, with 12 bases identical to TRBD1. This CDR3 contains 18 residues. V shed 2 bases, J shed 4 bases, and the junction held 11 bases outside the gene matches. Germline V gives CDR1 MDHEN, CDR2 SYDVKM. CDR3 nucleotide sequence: TGTGCCAGCAGTTTAGGAGTTGCGGGACAGGGGGCAGGAGAGACCCAGTACTTC. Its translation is CASSLGVAGQGAGETQYF.

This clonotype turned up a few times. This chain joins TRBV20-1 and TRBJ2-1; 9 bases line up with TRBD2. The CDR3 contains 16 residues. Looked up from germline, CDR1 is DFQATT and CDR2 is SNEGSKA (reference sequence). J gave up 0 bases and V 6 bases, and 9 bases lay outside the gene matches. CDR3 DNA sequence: TGCAGTGCCAAAGCTAGCGGGGAGGGCTCCTACAATGAGCAGTTCTTC. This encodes CSAKASGEGSYNEQFF.